Sequencing of this TCR beta chain was carried out in a study of control samples from healthy donors and cancer patients. The V gene lost 3 bases and the J gene lost 4 bases, with 7 bases spanning the gap. The CDR3 extends over 13 amino acids. Clones were sequenced by immunoSEQ multiplex PCR, and TCRdb holds only the in-frame ones, with some missing. The data show 75,000 to 100,000 clones, roughly 89% seen once. A note on this clone: Within the sample, other DNA sequences also encode this same CDR3.

The sequence derives from a human donor in good health. The donor label of this sample is uncertain. The gene calls are TRBV12-3 or TRBV12-4 and TRBJ1-5, with no clear D. The material sequenced was blood. The DNA for the CDR3 is TGTGCCAGCAGTTTGGACCCGAATCAGCCCCAGCATTTT. Its protein product is CASSLDPNQPQHF.